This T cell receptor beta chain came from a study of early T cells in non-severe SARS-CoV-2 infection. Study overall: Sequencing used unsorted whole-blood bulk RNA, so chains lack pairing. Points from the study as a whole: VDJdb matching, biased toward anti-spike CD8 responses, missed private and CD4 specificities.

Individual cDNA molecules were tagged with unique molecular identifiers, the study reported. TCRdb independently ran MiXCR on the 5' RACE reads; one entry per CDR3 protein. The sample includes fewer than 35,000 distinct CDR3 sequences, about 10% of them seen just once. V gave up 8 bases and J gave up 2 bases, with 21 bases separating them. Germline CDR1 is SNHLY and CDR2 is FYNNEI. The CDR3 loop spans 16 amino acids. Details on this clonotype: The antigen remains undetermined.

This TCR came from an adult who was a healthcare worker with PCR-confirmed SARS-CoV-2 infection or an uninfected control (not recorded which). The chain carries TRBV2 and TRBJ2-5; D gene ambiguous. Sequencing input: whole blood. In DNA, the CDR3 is TGTGCCAGCGGCCGATCCCCCGGTATCGGACAAGAGACCCAGTACTTC. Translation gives CASGRSPGIGQETQYF. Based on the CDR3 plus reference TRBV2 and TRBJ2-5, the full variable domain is EPEVTQTPSHQVTQMGQEVILRCVPISNHLYFYWYRQILGQKVEFLVSFYNNEISEKSEIFDDQFSVERPDGSNFTLKIRSTKLEDSAMYFCASGRSPGIGQETQYFGPGTRLLVL.